This T cell receptor (beta chain) comes out of a study of Graves' ophthalmopathy and Graves' hyperthyroidism. This clonotype was observed a single time. V lost 4 bases, J lost 11 bases, and 8 bases stayed unmatched. The CDR3 loop spans 13 amino acids. As the template, RNA transcripts were used to amplify TCR beta CDR3 regions. HTBI primers were employed in first-round RT-PCR, then a second-round multiplex PCR followed. TCRdb reprocessed the multiplex PCR reads via MiXCR and lists one record per CDR3 protein. This table has about 660,000 distinct CDR3 sequences, 35% to 50% appearing once. Uncontrolled infections, pregnancy, lactation or other autoimmune diseases led to patient exclusion. Fresh peripheral blood (roughly 9.7 ml) yielded the PBMCs.

The sample taken for sequencing was peripheral blood. J is TRBJ1-5 and V is TRBV12-3 or TRBV12-4; 7 bases match TRBD1. This clonotype was sampled from an adult man with Graves' ophthalmopathy. DNA of the CDR3: TGTGCCAGCAGTTCAGGGACAGTAGTGACCCAGCATTTT. Amino acid sequence: CASSSGTVVTQHF.